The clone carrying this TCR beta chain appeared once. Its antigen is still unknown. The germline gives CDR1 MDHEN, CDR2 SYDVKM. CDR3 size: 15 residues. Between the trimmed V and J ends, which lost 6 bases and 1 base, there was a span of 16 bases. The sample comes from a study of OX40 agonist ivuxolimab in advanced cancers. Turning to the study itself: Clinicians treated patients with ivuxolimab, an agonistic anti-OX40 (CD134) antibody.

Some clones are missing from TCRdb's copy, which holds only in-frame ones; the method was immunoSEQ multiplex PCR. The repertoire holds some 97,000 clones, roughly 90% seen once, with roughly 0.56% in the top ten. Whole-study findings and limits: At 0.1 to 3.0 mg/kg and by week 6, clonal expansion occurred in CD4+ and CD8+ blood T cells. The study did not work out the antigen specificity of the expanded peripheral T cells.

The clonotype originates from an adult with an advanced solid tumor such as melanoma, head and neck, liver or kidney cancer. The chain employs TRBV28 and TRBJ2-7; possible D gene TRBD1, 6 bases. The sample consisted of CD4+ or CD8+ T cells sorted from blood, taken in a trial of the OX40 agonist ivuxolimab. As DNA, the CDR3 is TGTGCCAGCAGCCGACCCGGGCAGGGGTCCTACGAGCAGTACTTC. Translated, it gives CASSRPGQGSYEQYF.